Below, one T cell receptor beta chain is given with its context. The target antigen is unknown. PCR used 60 Vbeta primers and 13 Jbeta primers. Using immunoSEQ multiplex PCR, the repertoire was profiled, and TCRdb retains in-frame clones only, with some absent. The sample holds 200,000 to 250,000 clones, approximately 90% seen once. The CDR3 is 14 amino acids. V was cut by 0 bases and J by 6 bases, with 12 bases left in between. Germline lookup yields CDR1 MGHRA and CDR2 YSYEKL. The sample comes from a study of cytomegalovirus exposure and HLA in healthy donors. The study, taken as a whole, reports: V- and J-gene trimming of TCR beta was linked (in a later analysis) to a missense DCLRE1C variant. Rare sequences made up most TCRs, while some public TCRs were found in many donors. The authors reported that TCR beta sequences could predict HLA-A and HLA-B alleles. These predictions were accurate for most subjects in the first cohort.

The chain uses TRBV4-1 and TRBJ2-7; the D gene is possibly TRBD1 (7 bases). The sequencing sample was made of PBMCs. The sequence came from a woman in her late teens or twenties in good health and CMV-seronegative. The CDR3, as DNA: TGCGCCAGCAGCCAAGACCAGGGGGGCGGCGAGCAGTACTTC. Amino acid sequence: CASSQDQGGGEQYF.